Sequencing of this T cell receptor beta chain was carried out in a study of blood T cell repertoires in COVID-19 (dated by TCRdb to 2018 to 2021). With regard to the full study: Samples from collaborators originated in the United States, Italy and Spain and spanned both the acute and convalescent phases of COVID-19. The prospective study material was composed of cDNA or gDNA derived from T cells, B-cell-depleted T cells, or PBMCs. Where available, HLA class I and class II types were taken from metadata supplied by the sample provider and were not determined by assay-based typing. A freely available public database, intended as a resource for researchers studying the immune response to SARS-CoV-2, is where the repertoires were released. The dataset comprised deeply sampled blood TCRbeta repertoires from subjects exposed to, actively infected with, or recovered from COVID-19. Nearly every sample came with metadata listing a de-identified subject ID, COVID-19 status, age in years and sex. The samples were drawn from the first 160 participants of the ongoing ImmuneRACE study and from about 1,200 subjects provided by 6 global collaborators.

As regards this clone: The antigen it binds to is not known. It has no much larger one-base neighbor in the sample; base qualities were not kept.

Overall study outcomes, separate from this receptor: The quantity of clinical and demographic metadata differed by source and by participant and was supplied without curation.

TCRbeta CDR3 regions were amplified from genomic DNA by means of the immunoSEQ Assay, a bias-controlled multiplex PCR. The study's own analysis went as follows. Within the assay, amplification of reference gene primers was used to estimate how many nucleated cells each sample contained. To quantify the absolute abundance of each unique TCRbeta CDR3 rearrangement, sequence reads were collapsed and filtered. For each sample, productive Simpson clonality was calculated as the square root of Simpson's diversity index across productive rearrangements. Not all clones reach the TCRdb copy of this immuneACCESS table, which keeps in-frame sequences only. Checked studies attribute under half of the gap to unresolved V genes and leave the rest unexplained. V, J and clone size derive from that table, while D and trimming were established from the DNA sequence. The sample table records around 140,000 clones; 75% to 90% of these occur just once. The leading ten clones occupy about 1.7% of the sample.

The germline V gene (reference sequence) supplies CDR1 LNHDA and CDR2 SQIVND. V has 4 bases trimmed and J has 0 bases trimmed; junction bases matching no gene number 4. The CDR3 contains 16 residues, cysteine and phenylalanine counted. The DNA shown is the 48-base CDR3, in frame from base 1. Collaborating institutions collected whole blood in K2EDTA tubes following their own protocols. For TCRbeta analysis, collaborator samples were shipped as frozen whole blood, as isolated PBMCs, or as DNA extracted from either sample type. This sequence uses TRBV19 and TRBJ1-3, and TRBD1 aligns with 9 junction nucleotides. The receptor's source is a woman between 45 and 60 years old with acute or convalescent COVID-19. Sequencing input: peripheral blood. The CDR3 protein is CASSRTGDRSGNTIYF. The nucleotides read TGTGCCAGTAGTAGGACAGGGGACCGCTCTGGAAACACCATATATTTT.